One and the same sample provided the 24 T cell receptor beta chains below, sequenced in a study of blood T cell repertoires in COVID-19. Method: immunoSEQ multiplex PCR; TCRdb's copy keeps in-frame clones and lacks some. This sample has roughly 150,000 clones, with approximately 80% found just once. The sample was peripheral blood. These receptors all come from a human donor in a cohort sampled during active COVID-19.

The CDR3 spells CASWSGGAWETQYF. DNA for the CDR3: TGTGCCAGTTGGTCAGGGGGCGCTTGGGAGACCCAGTACTTC. The chain uses TRBV7-2 and TRBJ2-5; TRBD1 aligns across 8 bases. J was trimmed by 5 bases and V by 9 bases; bases with no gene match: 11. The CDR3 length is 14 residues. The V gene's germline CDR1 is SGHTA and CDR2 FQGNSA.

This rearrangement joins TRBV3-1 (or the pseudogene TRBV3-2) to TRBJ2-5, with 9 bases identical to TRBD1. V lost 0 bases to trimming and J lost 4 bases; unmatched junction nucleotides: 6. Looked up from germline, CDR1 is LGHDT and CDR2 is YNNKEL (reference sequence). The CDR3 is made up of 16 amino acids. The CDR3 region has the DNA TGTGCCAGCAGCCAAGACTGGGACAGGGTTGTAGAGACCCAGTACTTC. Its translation is CASSQDWDRVVETQYF.

V usage is TRBV15 and J usage is TRBJ1-3; D perhaps matches TRBD1 (6 bases). The CDR3 is 18 amino acids. Germline loops: CDR1 LNHNV, CDR2 YYDKDF (reference sequence). Between the trimmed V and J ends, which lost 2 bases and 1 base, there was a span of 18 bases. CDR3 bases: TGTGCCACCAGCAGATACAGGGATCCACGGAATTCTGGAAACACCATATATTTT. Protein product: CATSRYRDPRNSGNTIYF.

The chain carries TRBV10-1 and TRBJ1-2; unclear D gene. CDR3 length equals 12 residues. With 8 bases removed from V and 3 bases from J, the gap between germline ends came to 10 bases. Germline CDR1 reads WNHNN; CDR2 reads SYGVQD (reference sequence). CDR3 nucleotides: TGCGCCAGCCATACAGCTTACTATGGCTACACCTTC. It yields the protein CASHTAYYGYTF.

The J gene is TRBJ1-1, the V gene TRBV18, with a possible D match to TRBD1 (5 bases). This CDR3 is 12 amino acids long. V was trimmed by 4 bases and J by 7 bases, leaving 10 bases between them. The germline V gene encodes CDR1 KGHSH and CDR2 LQKENI. The CDR3 spells CASSQGLGEAFF. CDR3 DNA: TGTGCCAGCTCACAGGGGTTAGGTGAAGCTTTCTTT.

The chain joins TRBV7-3 to TRBJ1-2; maybe TRBD1 (5 bases). V was shortened by 5 bases and J by 8 bases, with 15 bases between the two germline ends. Germline values: CDR1 SGHTA, CDR2 FQGTGA. This CDR3 spans 13 amino acids. CDR3 bases: TGTGCCAGCAGCCCGGACGGGGGGGTGGGCTACACCTTC. As protein: CASSPDGGVGYTF.

The chain uses TRBV9 and TRBJ2-3, with D unresolved. V lost 4 bases to trimming and J lost 0 bases, with 9 bases between them. The CDR3 loop spans 14 amino acids. Germline assignment: CDR1 SGDLS and CDR2 YYNGEE. CDR3 nucleotide sequence: TGTGCCAGCAGCCTTCACCTAAGCACAGATACGCAGTATTTT. Its protein product is CASSLHLSTDTQYF.

The chain is built from TRBV24-1 and TRBJ2-1, with 12 bases matching TRBD2. From germline, CDR1 is KGHDR and CDR2 SFDVKD. This CDR3 region has 17 residues. Trimming cost V 4 bases and J 9 bases; bases outside gene matches: 12. CDR3 amino acids: CATSDRLAGGRSGEQFF. CDR3 coding DNA: TGTGCCACCAGTGACCGGCTAGCGGGAGGGCGGAGTGGTGAGCAGTTCTTC.

V is TRBV24-1 and J is TRBJ2-2; D is possibly TRBD2 (6 bases). Trimming pared 9 bases from V and 3 bases from J, leaving 25 bases between. Germline-derived CDR1 and CDR2 are KGHDR and SFDVKD. The CDR3 is made up of 18 amino acids. Here the CDR3 reads CATVIGLAVKGYTGELFF. The DNA of the CDR3 is TGTGCCACCGTTATTGGGTTAGCGGTGAAAGGGTACACCGGGGAGCTGTTTTTT.

V and J are TRBV19 and TRBJ2-3, with TRBD2 matching over 10 bases. Germline V gene sequence: CDR1 LNHDA, CDR2 SQIVND (reference sequence). Trimming took 5 bases from V and 6 from J; bases not matched to a gene: 8. The CDR3 length is 15 residues. CDR3 sequence reads: CASSVSSGRGDTQYF. In DNA form, the CDR3 reads TGTGCCAGTAGTGTGTCTAGCGGGAGAGGGGATACGCAGTATTTT.

The genes are TRBV2 and TRBJ2-6; TRBD1 might be the D (6 bases). The CDR3 is 15 amino acids. V was shortened by 6 bases and J by 4 bases, with 13 bases between the two germline ends. CDR1 SNHLY and CDR2 FYNNEI come from the germline V gene. The CDR3 is CASSRGVSGANVLTF. DNA for the CDR3: TGTGCCAGCAGCAGGGGCGTCTCAGGGGCCAACGTCCTGACTTTC.

The chain carries TRBV5-1 and TRBJ1-2; the match to TRBD1 covers 9 bases. Germline V gene sequence: CDR1 SGHRS, CDR2 YFSETQ. After removal of 3 bases from V and 3 bases from J, the junction contained 3 bases not matched to a gene. The CDR3 totals 14 residues. CDR3 protein: CASSSTGGDYGYTF. The CDR3 coding sequence is TGCGCCAGCAGCTCTACAGGGGGCGACTATGGCTACACCTTC.

This clone was picked up a small number of times. The V and J genes are TRBV7-2 and TRBJ1-1; 7 nucleotides line up with TRBD1. CDR3 size: 13 residues. V dropped 2 bases and J dropped 8; count of bases not matched to a gene: 5. From germline, CDR1 is SGHTA and CDR2 FQGNSA. The CDR3 here is CASSLRQGWEAFF. CDR3 nucleotides: TGTGCCAGCAGCTTACGACAGGGCTGGGAAGCTTTCTTT.

This chain joins TRBV7-9 and TRBJ2-5; TRBD1 agrees at 7 bases. Germline V gene sequence: CDR1 SEHNR, CDR2 FQNEAQ (reference sequence). V shed 4 bases, J shed 5 bases, and the junction held 4 bases outside the gene matches. This CDR3 contains 13 residues. The CDR3 DNA follows: TGTGCCAGCAGCTCGACAGGGATGGAGACCCAGTACTTC. Its translation: CASSSTGMETQYF.

The chain links TRBV2 to TRBJ1-1; D is unresolved. Germline V lookup: CDR1 SNHLY, CDR2 FYNNEI. V was pared by 4 bases and J by 11 bases, with 20 bases between. This CDR3 is built from 14 residues. The DNA for the CDR3 is TGTGCCAGCAGTGTGGTAGAAGGGTCGAGAGGGGCTTTCTTT. Translating it yields CASSVVEGSRGAFF.

The chain combines TRBV29-1 with TRBJ2-1; no clear D. The germline V and J ends were trimmed by 0 bases and 10 bases, with 7 bases remaining between them. The CDR3 runs 11 residues. Germline V gene data show CDR1 as SQVTM and CDR2 as ANQGSEA. The CDR3 DNA sequence: TGCAGCGTTGAAGATATGGCCGAGCAGTTCTTC. Amino acid sequence: CSVEDMAEQFF.

The V and J genes are TRBV29-1 and TRBJ1-1; 8 bases line up with TRBD1. The CDR3 is made up of 13 amino acids. Trimming cost V 5 bases and J 5 bases; bases outside gene matches: 7. Germline CDR1 SQVTM, CDR2 ANQGSEA. CDR3 amino acids: CSVILGQATEAFF. DNA of the CDR3: TGCAGCGTTATCCTGGGACAGGCTACTGAAGCTTTCTTT.

J is TRBJ1-4 and V is TRBV19, with TRBD1 identical over 7 bases. The CDR3 runs 15 residues. Germline V gene sequence: CDR1 LNHDA, CDR2 SQIVND (reference sequence). Trimming at V came to 1 base and at J to 5 bases, leaving 4 bases not matched to a gene. The CDR3, as DNA: TGTGCCAGTAGTATAGTGACAGGGCCCAATGAAAAACTGTTTTTT. Encoded protein: CASSIVTGPNEKLFF. Combining the CDR3 with reference TRBV19 and TRBJ1-4 gives the whole variable domain DGGITQSPKYLFRKEGQNVTLSCEQNLNHDAMYWYRQDPGQGLRLIYYSQIVNDFQKGDIAEGYSVSREKKESFPLTVTSAQKNPTAFYLCASSIVTGPNEKLFFGSGTQLSVL.

In its sample, this clone was seen once. The rearrangement uses TRBV27 and TRBJ2-5; 9 positions agree with TRBD1. In germline, CDR1 is MNHEY, CDR2 SMNVEV (reference sequence). The CDR3 contains 14 residues. Trimming took 10 bases from V and 2 from J; bases not matched to a gene: 8. CDR3 residues: CATKDRGYQETQYF. For the CDR3, the DNA is TGTGCCACCAAGGACAGGGGATATCAAGAGACCCAGTACTTC.

This rearrangement joins TRBV6-5 to TRBJ2-1; D is undetermined. Trimming stripped 5 bases from V and 8 bases from J, with 7 bases between. The CDR3 is 11 residues long. Germline V gene lookup returns CDR1 MNHEY and CDR2 SVGAGI. For the CDR3, the DNA is TGTGCCAGCAGTCTAATAGATGAGCAGTTCTTC. As protein: CASSLIDEQFF.

This clone was recorded a few times. The rearrangement uses TRBV7-2 and TRBJ2-1; 10 nucleotides align to TRBD2. Germline V gives CDR1 SGHTA, CDR2 FQGNSA. The CDR3 consists of 16 residues. V was pared by 5 bases and J by 1 base, with 5 bases of the junction left unmatched. Here the CDR3 reads CASSRTSGTSYNEQFF. The CDR3 DNA reads as TGTGCCAGCAGCCGTACTAGCGGGACTTCCTACAATGAGCAGTTCTTC.

To note about this clone: This may be a read error: a much more frequent sequence differs by one nucleotide. The V and J genes are TRBV7-3 and TRBJ2-2; D remains unclear. The CDR3 has 13 residues. V lost 4 bases to trimming and J lost 0 bases, with 3 bases between them. CDR1 and CDR2 (germline): SGHTA, FQGTGA. The chain's CDR3 is CASSSTNTGELFF. CDR3 bases: TGTGCCAGCAGCTCTACGAACACCGGGGAGCTGTTTTTT. Together with reference TRBV7-3 and TRBJ2-2, the CDR3 gives the full variable domain: GAGVSQTPSNKVTEKGKYVELRCDPISGHTALYWYRQSLGQGPEFLIYFQGTGAADDSGLPNDRFFAVRPEGSVSTLKIQRTERGDSAVYLCASSSTNTGELFFGEGSRLTVL.

This clone was counted a few times. The chain couples TRBV5-1 to TRBJ2-2, with D possibly being TRBD1 (5 bases). This CDR3 comprises 16 residues. Germline V gene sequence: CDR1 SGHRS, CDR2 YFSETQ. The germline V and J ends were trimmed by 4 bases and 0 bases, with 13 bases remaining between them. The DNA for the CDR3 is TGCGCCAGCAGCCAGGCCCGGACACCGAACACCGGGGAGCTGTTTTTT. Protein: CASSQARTPNTGELFF. The complete variable domain, with remaining parts taken from reference TRBV5-1 and TRBJ2-2, reads KAGVTQTPRYLIKTRGQQVTLSCSPISGHRSVSWYQQTPGQGLQFLFEYFSETQRNKGNFPGRFSGRQFSNSRSEMNVSTLELGDSALYLCASSQARTPNTGELFFGEGSRLTVL.

This rearrangement joins TRBV10-3 to TRBJ2-3; TRBD2 matches 7 bases. The CDR3 spans 16 residues. V lost 6 bases, J lost 2 bases, and 11 bases stayed unmatched. Germline V gene lookup returns CDR1 ENHRY and CDR2 SYGVKD. The CDR3 coding sequence is TGTGCCATCAGGCCTAGCGGTGCAGTTTCCACAGATACGCAGTATTTT. Translation: CAIRPSGAVSTDTQYF.